A selection of T cell receptor beta chains follows, all from one sample in a study of graft-versus-host responses after intestinal transplantation. The protocol was immunoSEQ multiplex PCR, while the TCRdb copy is restricted to in-frame clones and leaves out a portion. This sample has 73,000 or so clones, with roughly 90% found just once. Their recognized antigens are unknown. The specimen comprised unstimulated CD8+ T cells sorted from spleen or lymph node cells, sampled before transplant. The receptors here all came from a human donor who was the organ donor for an intestinal transplant. Each CDR3 is given with its conserved first and last residue. A D gene is named only where the DNA matches it firmly. Clone size is not always given. Where it is, it says once, few, many or a class for expanded clones.

J gene	clone size	V gene	D gene	CDR3 protein	CDR3 DNA
TRBJ1-3	few	TRBV21-1	.	CASIEQGFSGNTIYF	TGTGCCAGCATTGAGCAGGGATTCTCTGGAAACACCATATATTTT
TRBJ2-5	.	TRBV4-2	TRBD2	CASSPSGGGGQETQYF	TGTGCCAGCAGCCCCTCGGGAGGGGGGGGTCAAGAGACCCAGTACTTC
TRBJ1-5	.	TRBV7-9	.	CASSMSGDNQPQHF	TGTGCCAGCAGCATGTCGGGGGATAATCAGCCCCAGCATTTT
TRBJ1-3	.	TRBV28	TRBD1	CAISQGAERINTIYF	TGTGCCATTTCTCAGGGGGCAGAAAGGATAAACACCATATATTTT
TRBJ2-1	.	TRBV29-1	.	CSVEPLWDGGRNNEQFF	TGCAGCGTTGAACCCCTCTGGGACGGGGGGCGAAACAATGAGCAGTTCTTC
TRBJ2-5	.	TRBV25-1	TRBD1	CASRDRGRGETQYF	TGTGCCAGCAGGGACAGGGGGCGCGGGGAGACCCAGTACTTC
TRBJ2-1	.	TRBV15	TRBD1	CATSRDRSRDRGNNEQFF	TGTGCCACCAGCAGAGATAGGTCCCGGGACAGGGGCAACAATGAGCAGTTCTTC
TRBJ1-6	.	TRBV7-9	TRBD1	CASSLGGTGGAYNSPLHF	TGTGCCAGCAGCTTAGGTGGGACAGGGGGCGCGTATAATTCACCCCTCCACTTT
TRBJ1-2	.	TRBV18	.	CASSPPQGLDGYTF	TGTGCCAGCTCACCACCACAGGGTTTGGATGGCTACACCTTC
TRBJ1-5	once	TRBV6-6	TRBD1	CASSTPGQAGDQPQHF	TGTGCCAGCAGTACCCCGGGACAGGCGGGGGATCAGCCCCAGCATTTT
TRBJ2-1	.	TRBV11-2	TRBD2	CASSSPGERGGNEQFF	TGTGCCAGCAGCTCTCCCGGGGAGCGGGGGGGCAATGAGCAGTTCTTC
TRBJ2-3	.	TRBV5-1	.	CASSFRTVTDTQYF	TGCGCCAGCAGCTTTAGGACAGTCACAGATACGCAGTATTTT
TRBJ1-2	.	TRBV7-9	.	CASSASVMGANYGYTF	TGTGCCAGCAGCGCTAGCGTTATGGGAGCTAACTATGGCTACACCTTC
TRBJ2-2	once	TRBV6-5	TRBD2	CASSYSGGGAGELFF	TGTGCCAGCAGTTACTCGGGCGGGGGGGCCGGGGAGCTGTTTTTT
TRBJ1-1	.	TRBV27	.	CASSRGGYTEAFF	TGTGCCAGCAGTAGGGGAGGCTACACTGAAGCTTTCTTT
TRBJ2-3	.	TRBV2	TRBD1	CASSLKQGALAVKRTDTQYF	TGTGCCAGCAGTTTAAAACAGGGGGCATTAGCTGTAAAGCGGACAGATACGCAGTATTTT
TRBJ2-6	.	TRBV28	TRBD1	CASSSQSLDRDRGPGANVLTF	TGTGCCAGCAGTTCCCAATCACTTGACCGGGACAGGGGGCCTGGGGCCAACGTCCTGACTTTC
TRBJ1-2	.	TRBV7-9	TRBD1	CASSLQGELNIYGYTF	TGTGCCAGCAGCCTGCAGGGGGAACTAAACATCTATGGCTACACCTTC
TRBJ2-3	.	TRBV19	TRBD2	CASSAGLAGVSGDTQYF	TGTGCCAGTAGTGCGGGACTAGCGGGGGTGTCGGGAGATACGCAGTATTTT
TRBJ1-1	.	TRBV13	.	CASSPENTPPTEAFF	TGTGCCAGCAGTCCCGAAAACACGCCACCCACTGAAGCTTTCTTT
TRBJ1-4	.	TRBV1	.	CTSSLRSPTGRGDSTNEKLFF	TGCACCAGCAGCCTCAGATCGCCGACGGGCAGGGGCGACTCAACTAATGAAAAACTGTTTTTT
TRBJ2-1	.	TRBV29-1	.	CSVEDLVYPGYEQFF	TGCAGCGTTGAAGATCTGGTGTACCCAGGGTATGAGCAGTTCTTC
TRBJ2-5	.	TRBV4-1	.	CASSQERKETQYF	TGCGCCAGCAGCCAAGAGAGGAAAGAGACCCAGTACTTC
TRBJ2-2	.	TRBV2	TRBD2	CASSEGLAGGGGELFF	TGTGCCAGCAGTGAAGGACTAGCGGGGGGCGGAGGGGAGCTGTTTTTT
TRBJ2-2	.	TRBV5-1	TRBD1	CASSLARTGSPGELFF	TGCGCCAGCAGCTTGGCGCGGACAGGGTCGCCCGGGGAGCTGTTTTTT
TRBJ1-6	.	TRBV27	.	CASSWRGYSPLHF	TGTGCCAGCAGTTGGCGGGGTTATTCACCCCTCCACTTT
TRBJ1-1	.	TRBV11-2	TRBD1	CASSYTGGNTEAFF	TGTGCCAGCAGCTATACAGGGGGGAACACTGAAGCTTTCTTT
TRBJ2-1	.	TRBV5-1	TRBD2	CASSWGTSGDNEQFF	TGCGCCAGCAGCTGGGGGACTAGCGGGGATAATGAGCAGTTCTTC
TRBJ2-3	.	TRBV6-5	TRBD1	CATGTGTTDTQYF	TGTGCCACGGGGACAGGGACCACAGATACGCAGTATTTT
TRBJ2-2	.	TRBV4-1	TRBD2	CASSHLGLAGKNANTGELFF	TGCGCCAGCAGCCACCTCGGGCTAGCGGGGAAGAACGCGAACACCGGGGAGCTGTTTTTT
TRBJ1-1	.	TRBV6-6	.	CASSTGNTEAFF	TGTGCCAGCAGTACGGGAAATACTGAAGCTTTCTTT
TRBJ2-2	few	TRBV6-4	.	CASSDSPGTGELFF	TGTGCCAGCAGTGACTCCCCGGGCACCGGGGAGCTGTTTTTT
TRBJ2-1	.	TRBV27	.	CASSSILNRINEQFF	TGTGCCAGCAGTTCGATCCTAAACAGGATCAATGAGCAGTTCTTC
TRBJ2-5	once	TRBV5-1	TRBD2	CASSWGGETQYF	TGCGCCAGCAGCTGGGGAGGGGAGACCCAGTACTTC
TRBJ1-6	.	TRBV4-3	TRBD1	CASSLYRGGSPLHF	TGCGCCAGCAGCCTTTACAGGGGAGGTTCACCCCTCCACTTT
TRBJ2-1	.	TRBV2	.	CASYGGSYNEQFF	TGTGCCAGCTATGGCGGGTCCTACAATGAGCAGTTCTTC
TRBJ1-1	.	TRBV4-1	.	CASSQAAVGSTEAFF	TGCGCCAGCAGCCAAGCGGCGGTGGGGAGCACTGAAGCTTTCTTT
TRBJ1-2	.	TRBV27	.	CASSPGPSSYGYTF	TGTGCCAGCAGCCCCGGTCCTTCCTCCTATGGCTACACCTTC
TRBJ1-2	.	TRBV5-6	.	CASSLDLNGYTF	TGTGCCAGCAGCTTGGACCTAAATGGCTACACCTTC
TRBJ2-1	.	TRBV6-5	.	CASSYSTLGNEQFF	TGTGCCAGCAGTTACTCGACACTCGGCAATGAGCAGTTCTTC
TRBJ2-1	.	TRBV27	TRBD2	CASSLGRLAGNNEQFF	TGTGCCAGCAGTTTAGGTAGACTAGCGGGGAACAATGAGCAGTTCTTC
TRBJ1-2	.	TRBV14	TRBD1	CASSQADRAFYGYTF	TGTGCCAGCAGCCAAGCCGACAGGGCCTTCTATGGCTACACCTTC
TRBJ2-3	.	TRBV30	TRBD2	CAWGGLAGRADTQYF	TGTGCCTGGGGAGGACTAGCGGGGAGGGCAGATACGCAGTATTTT
TRBJ1-2	.	TRBV4-1	.	CASSQEARSNYGYTF	TGCGCCAGCAGCCAAGAGGCCCGCTCTAACTATGGCTACACCTTC
TRBJ1-1	once	TRBV19	.	CASSIGQSMNTEAFF	TGTGCCAGTAGTATCGGACAGTCCATGAACACTGAAGCTTTCTTT
TRBJ1-6	.	TRBV2	.	CASSEELDNSPLHF	TGTGCCAGCAGTGAAGAATTAGATAATTCACCCCTCCACTTT
TRBJ1-2	.	TRBV2	TRBD1	CASIKGASGYTF	TGTGCCAGCATAAAGGGGGCCAGCGGCTACACCTTC
TRBJ1-6	.	TRBV19	.	CASSAPPQGTSPLHF	TGTGCCAGTAGTGCACCACCCCAGGGGACTTCACCCCTCCACTTT
TRBJ2-2	.	TRBV2	.	CASINSPGELFF	TGTGCCAGCATTAACTCTCCCGGGGAGCTGTTTTTT
TRBJ1-5	.	TRBV21-1	.	CASSKTYRVNSNQPQHF	TGTGCCAGCAGCAAAACCTACAGGGTAAATAGCAATCAGCCCCAGCATTTT
TRBJ1-1	.	TRBV7-8	.	CASSFQGTGTEAFF	TGTGCCAGCAGCTTCCAGGGGACGGGCACTGAAGCTTTCTTT
TRBJ1-1	.	TRBV6-1	.	CASSEGEATGYTEAFF	TGTGCCAGCAGTGAAGGCGAGGCAACAGGGTACACTGAAGCTTTCTTT
TRBJ1-6	.	TRBV28	.	CASSPGTIVINSPLHF	TGTGCCAGCAGTCCCGGGACAATTGTGATCAATTCACCCCTCCACTTT
TRBJ1-5	.	TRBV5-6	TRBD1	CASSSTGDNQPQHF	TGTGCCAGCAGCTCGACAGGGGACAATCAGCCCCAGCATTTT
TRBJ2-4	.	TRBV19	TRBD2	CASASGLETQNIQYF	TGTGCCAGCGCCTCAGGACTAGAGACACAAAACATTCAGTACTTC
TRBJ1-1	.	TRBV5-8	.	CASSLRGSGVEAFF	TGTGCCAGCAGCCTCAGGGGCTCTGGGGTTGAAGCTTTCTTT
TRBJ2-1	.	TRBV2	TRBD2	CASRNPGLDYNEQFF	TGTGCCAGCCGGAATCCGGGACTAGACTACAATGAGCAGTTCTTC
TRBJ1-1	.	TRBV19	.	CASSGRGENTEAFF	TGTGCCAGTAGTGGAAGAGGTGAGAACACTGAAGCTTTCTTT
TRBJ2-3	.	TRBV27	.	CASSFQGRFVDDRDSTDTQYF	TGTGCCAGCAGTTTTCAAGGGAGGTTCGTCGATGACAGGGATAGCACAGATACGCAGTATTTT
TRBJ1-2	.	TRBV6-5	TRBD1	CASSYGDRLNYGYTF	TGTGCCAGCAGTTACGGGGACAGGCTAAATTATGGCTACACCTTC